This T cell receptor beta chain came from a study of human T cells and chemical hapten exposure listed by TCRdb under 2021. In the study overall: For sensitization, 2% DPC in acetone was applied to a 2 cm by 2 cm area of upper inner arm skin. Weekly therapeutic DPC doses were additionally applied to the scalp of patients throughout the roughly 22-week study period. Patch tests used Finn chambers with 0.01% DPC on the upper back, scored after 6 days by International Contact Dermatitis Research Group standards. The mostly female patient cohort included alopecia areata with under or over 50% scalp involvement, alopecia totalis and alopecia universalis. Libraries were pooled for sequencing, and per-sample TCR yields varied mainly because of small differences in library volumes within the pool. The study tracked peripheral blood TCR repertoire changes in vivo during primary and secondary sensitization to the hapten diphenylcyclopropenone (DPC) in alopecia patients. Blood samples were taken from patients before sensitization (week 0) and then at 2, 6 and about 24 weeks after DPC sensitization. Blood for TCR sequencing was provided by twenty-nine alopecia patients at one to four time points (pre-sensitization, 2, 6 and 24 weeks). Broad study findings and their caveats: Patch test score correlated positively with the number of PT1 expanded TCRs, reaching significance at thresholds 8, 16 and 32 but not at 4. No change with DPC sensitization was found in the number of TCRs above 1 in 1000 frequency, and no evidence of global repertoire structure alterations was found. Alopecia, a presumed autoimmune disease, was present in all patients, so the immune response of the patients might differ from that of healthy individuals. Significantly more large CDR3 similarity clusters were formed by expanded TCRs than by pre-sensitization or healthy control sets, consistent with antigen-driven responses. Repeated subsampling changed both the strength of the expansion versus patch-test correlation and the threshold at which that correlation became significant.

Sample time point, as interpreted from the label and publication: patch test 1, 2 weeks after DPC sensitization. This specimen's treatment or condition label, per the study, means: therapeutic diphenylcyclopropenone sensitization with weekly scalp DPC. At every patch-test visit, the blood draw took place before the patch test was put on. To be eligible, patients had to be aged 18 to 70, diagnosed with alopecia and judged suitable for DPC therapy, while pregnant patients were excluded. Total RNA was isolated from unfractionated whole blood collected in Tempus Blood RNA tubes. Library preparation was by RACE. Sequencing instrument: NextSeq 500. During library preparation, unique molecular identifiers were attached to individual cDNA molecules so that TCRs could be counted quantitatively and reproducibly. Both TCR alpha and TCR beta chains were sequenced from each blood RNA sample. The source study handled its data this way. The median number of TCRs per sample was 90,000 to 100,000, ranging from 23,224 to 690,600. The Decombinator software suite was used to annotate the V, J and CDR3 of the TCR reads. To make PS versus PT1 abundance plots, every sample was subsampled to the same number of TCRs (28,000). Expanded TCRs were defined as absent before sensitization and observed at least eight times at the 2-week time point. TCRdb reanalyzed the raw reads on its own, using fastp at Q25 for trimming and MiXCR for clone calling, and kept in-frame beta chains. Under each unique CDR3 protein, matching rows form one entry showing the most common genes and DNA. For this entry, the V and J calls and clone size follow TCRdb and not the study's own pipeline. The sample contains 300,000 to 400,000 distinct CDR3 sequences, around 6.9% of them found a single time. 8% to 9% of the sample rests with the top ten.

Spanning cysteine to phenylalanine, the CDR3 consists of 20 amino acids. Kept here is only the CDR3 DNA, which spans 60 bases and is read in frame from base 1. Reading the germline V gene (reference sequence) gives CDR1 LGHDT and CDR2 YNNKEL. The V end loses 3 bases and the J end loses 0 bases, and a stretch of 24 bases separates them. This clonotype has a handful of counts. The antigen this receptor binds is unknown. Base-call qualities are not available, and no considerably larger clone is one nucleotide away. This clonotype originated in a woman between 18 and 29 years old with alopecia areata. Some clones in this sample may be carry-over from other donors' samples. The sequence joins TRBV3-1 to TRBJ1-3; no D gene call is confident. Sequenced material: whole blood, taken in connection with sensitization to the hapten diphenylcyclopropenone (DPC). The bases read TGTGCCAGCAGCCAGCTTGATCCGGGCCCCCAGACGTTCTCTGGAAACACCATATATTTT. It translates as CASSQLDPGPQTFSGNTIYF.